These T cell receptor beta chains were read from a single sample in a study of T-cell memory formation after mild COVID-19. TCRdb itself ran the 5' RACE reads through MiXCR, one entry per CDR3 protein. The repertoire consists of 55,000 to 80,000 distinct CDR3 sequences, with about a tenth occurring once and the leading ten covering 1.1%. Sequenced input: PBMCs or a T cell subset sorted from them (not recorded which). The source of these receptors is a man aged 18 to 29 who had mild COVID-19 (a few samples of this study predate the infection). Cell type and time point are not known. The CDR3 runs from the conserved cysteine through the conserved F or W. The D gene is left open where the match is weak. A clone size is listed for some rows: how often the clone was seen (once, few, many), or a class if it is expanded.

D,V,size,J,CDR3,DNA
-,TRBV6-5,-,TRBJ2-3,CASSQPSTDTQYF,TGTGCCAGCAGTCAGCCTTCCACAGATACGCAGTATTTT
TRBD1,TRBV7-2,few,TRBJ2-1,CASSREGQGREQFF,TGTGCCAGCAGCCGTGAGGGACAGGGACGGGAGCAGTTCTTC
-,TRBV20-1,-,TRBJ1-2,CSGSNYGYTF,TGCAGTGGGTCGAACTATGGCTACACCTTC
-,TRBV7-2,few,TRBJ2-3,CASRPPGAIDTQYF,TGTGCCAGCAGGCCCCCAGGGGCGATAGATACGCAGTATTTT
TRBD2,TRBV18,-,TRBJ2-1,CASSPQGGQQFF,TGTGCCAGCTCACCGCAGGGAGGGCAGCAGTTCTTC
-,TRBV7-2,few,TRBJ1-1,CASSRSAQIMNTEAFF,TGTGCCAGCAGCCGGTCAGCGCAGATCATGAACACTGAAGCTTTCTTT
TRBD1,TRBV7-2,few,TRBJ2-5,CASSLAAVGGGETQYF,TGTGCCAGCAGCTTAGCGGCTGTAGGGGGCGGGGAGACCCAGTACTTC
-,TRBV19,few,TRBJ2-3,CASSVNGGLTDTQYF,TGTGCCAGTTCGGTTAATGGGGGGCTGACAGATACGCAGTATTTT
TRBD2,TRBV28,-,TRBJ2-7,CASSPGGAGRYEQYF,TGTGCCAGCAGTCCGGGGGGAGCGGGGCGCTACGAGCAGTACTTC
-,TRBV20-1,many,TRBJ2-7,CSARARKTGGHEQYF,TGCAGTGCTAGAGCGCGCAAGACAGGTGGCCACGAGCAGTACTTC
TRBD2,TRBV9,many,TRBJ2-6,CASSPHGEGSGANVLTF,TGTGCCAGCAGCCCCCACGGGGAGGGAAGTGGGGCCAACGTCCTGACTTTC
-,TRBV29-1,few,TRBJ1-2,CSVDDPINYGYTF,TGCAGCGTTGATGACCCGATTAACTATGGCTACACCTTC
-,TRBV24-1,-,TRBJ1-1,CATSEGGREAFF,TGTGCCACCAGTGAGGGGGGTCGTGAAGCTTTCTTT
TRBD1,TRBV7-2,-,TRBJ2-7,CASSSRTGGTYEQYF,TGTGCCAGCAGCTCACGGACAGGGGGCACCTACGAGCAGTACTTC
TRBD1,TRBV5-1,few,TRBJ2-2,CASTKDRVDTGELFF,TGCGCCAGCACCAAAGACAGGGTGGACACCGGGGAGCTGTTTTTT
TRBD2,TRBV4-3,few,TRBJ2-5,CASSQSGTSEETQYF,TGCGCCAGCAGCCAGTCCGGGACTAGTGAGGAGACCCAGTACTTC
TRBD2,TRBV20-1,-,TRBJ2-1,CSARMSLAGGDEQFF,TGCAGTGCTAGAATGTCCCTAGCGGGGGGTGATGAGCAGTTCTTC
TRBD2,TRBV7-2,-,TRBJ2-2,CASSLATGGTGELFF,TGTGCCAGCAGCTTAGCGACGGGGGGGACCGGGGAGCTGTTTTTT
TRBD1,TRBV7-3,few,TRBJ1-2,CASSFSGGYGYTF,TGTGCCAGCAGCTTTTCAGGGGGCTATGGCTACACCTTC
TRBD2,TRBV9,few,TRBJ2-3,CASAPSGGTSTDTQYF,TGTGCCAGCGCCCCTAGCGGGGGCACTAGCACAGATACGCAGTATTTT
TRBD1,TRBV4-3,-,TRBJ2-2,CASSQRTGPIMSGELFF,TGCGCCAGCAGCCAACGGACAGGGCCAATTATGTCCGGGGAGCTGTTTTTT
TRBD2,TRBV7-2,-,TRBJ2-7,CASSSLAGGWDYEQYF,TGTGCCAGCAGCTCCTTAGCGGGGGGCTGGGACTACGAGCAGTACTTC
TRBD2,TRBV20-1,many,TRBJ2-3,CSARGLAGGRGDTQYF,TGCAGTGCCAGGGGACTAGCGGGGGGGCGTGGAGATACGCAGTATTTT
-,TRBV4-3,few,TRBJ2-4,CASSQEQTGIQYF,TGCGCCAGCAGCCAAGAGCAGACCGGCATTCAGTACTTC
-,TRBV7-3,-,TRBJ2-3,CASNTGGSDTQYF,TGTGCCAGCAACACCGGGGGCTCGGATACGCAGTATTTT
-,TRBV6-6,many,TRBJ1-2,CASSYDSNYGYTF,TGTGCCAGCAGTTACGACTCTAACTATGGCTACACCTTC
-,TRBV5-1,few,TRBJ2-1,CASSFGGDNEQFF,TGCGCCAGCAGCTTTGGCGGGGACAATGAGCAGTTCTTC
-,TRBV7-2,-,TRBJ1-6,CASSYANSPLHF,TGTGCCAGCAGCTACGCAAATTCACCCCTCCACTTT
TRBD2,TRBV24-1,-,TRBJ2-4,CATSVAAGGQILLSKNIQYF,TGTGCCACCAGTGTAGCAGCGGGGGGCCAAATCCTCCTTTCCAAAAACATTCAGTACTTC
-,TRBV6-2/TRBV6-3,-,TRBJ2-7,CASSYGHYLSYEQYF,TGTGCCAGCAGTTATGGCCACTACCTCTCCTACGAGCAGTACTTC
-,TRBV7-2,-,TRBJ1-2,CASSFSNYGYTF,TGTGCCAGCAGCTTCTCTAACTATGGCTACACCTTC
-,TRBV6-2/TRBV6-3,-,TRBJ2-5,CASSFRVGFGTQYF,TGTGCCAGCAGCTTCCGGGTCGGCTTTGGGACCCAGTACTTC
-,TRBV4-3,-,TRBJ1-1,CASSQTQNIEAFF,TGCGCCAGCAGCCAGACGCAGAACATTGAAGCTTTCTTT
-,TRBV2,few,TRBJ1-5,CASSGRLTVSNQPQHF,TGTGCCAGCAGTGGACGACTGACGGTTAGCAATCAGCCCCAGCATTTT
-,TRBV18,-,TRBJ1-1,CASSPRQVGNTEAFF,TGTGCCAGCTCACCGCGACAGGTGGGGAACACTGAAGCTTTCTTT
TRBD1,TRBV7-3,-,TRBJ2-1,CASSAGGAKNEQFF,TGTGCCAGCAGCGCAGGGGGCGCAAAAAATGAGCAGTTCTTC
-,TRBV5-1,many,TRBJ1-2,CASSLGQDYGYTF,TGCGCCAGCAGCTTGGGACAGGACTATGGCTACACCTTC
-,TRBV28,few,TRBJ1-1,CASSLLRAVAFF,TGTGCCAGCAGCCTTCTCAGGGCGGTAGCTTTCTTT
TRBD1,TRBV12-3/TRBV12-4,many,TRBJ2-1,CASSRLGQGGNEQFF,TGTGCCAGCAGTCGTTTGGGACAGGGGGGAAATGAGCAGTTCTTC
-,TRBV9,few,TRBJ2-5,CASSVGNSQETQYF,TGTGCCAGCAGCGTAGGAAATAGCCAAGAGACCCAGTACTTC
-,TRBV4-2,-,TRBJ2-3,CASSRDASTDTQYF,TGTGCCAGCAGCCGAGACGCAAGCACAGATACGCAGTATTTT
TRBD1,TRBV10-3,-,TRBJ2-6,CAILGQGTTGANVLTF,TGTGCCATCCTGGGACAGGGTACGACTGGGGCCAACGTCCTGACTTTC
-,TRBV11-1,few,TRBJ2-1,CASSLLDSYNEQFF,TGTGCCAGCAGCTTACTGGACAGTTACAATGAGCAGTTCTTC
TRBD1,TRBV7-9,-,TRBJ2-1,CASSPQGKQFF,TGTGCCAGCAGCCCACAGGGGAAGCAGTTCTTC
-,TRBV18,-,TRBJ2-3,CASSPQQSDTQYF,TGTGCCAGCTCACCACAGCAGTCAGATACGCAGTATTTT
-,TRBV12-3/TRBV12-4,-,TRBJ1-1,CASSTQIKGGRNTEAFF,TGTGCCAGCAGTACCCAGATAAAGGGGGGCCGGAACACTGAAGCTTTCTTT
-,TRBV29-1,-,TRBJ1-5,CSVALDSNRNQPQHF,TGCAGCGTTGCTTTAGATTCTAATCGCAATCAGCCCCAGCATTTT
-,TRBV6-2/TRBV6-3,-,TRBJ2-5,CASRKTSQETQYF,TGTGCCAGCAGAAAGACTTCCCAAGAGACCCAGTACTTC
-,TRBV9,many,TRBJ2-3,CASSVEVSTDTQYF,TGTGCCAGCAGCGTAGAGGTCAGCACAGATACGCAGTATTTT
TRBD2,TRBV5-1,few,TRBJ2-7,CASSGQRGNEQYF,TGCGCCAGCAGTGGGCAGCGGGGGAACGAGCAGTACTTC
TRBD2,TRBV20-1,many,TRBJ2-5,CSADGTSGGVPKETQYF,TGCAGTGCTGACGGGACTAGCGGGGGGGTTCCCAAAGAGACCCAGTACTTC
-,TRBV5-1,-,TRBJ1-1,CASSDPQGWGTEAFF,TGCGCCAGCAGCGACCCTCAGGGATGGGGCACTGAAGCTTTCTTT
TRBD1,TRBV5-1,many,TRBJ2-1,CASSQDGTGRFF,TGCGCCAGCAGCCAGGATGGGACAGGGCGGTTCTTC
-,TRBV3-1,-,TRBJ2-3,CASSPASDTQYF,TGTGCCAGCAGCCCCGCCTCAGATACGCAGTATTTT
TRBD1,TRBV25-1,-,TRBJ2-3,CASSSDRVLDTQYF,TGTGCCAGCAGCTCGGACAGGGTTTTAGATACGCAGTATTTT